Listed here are 25 T cell receptor beta chains from one sample, sequenced in a study of blood T cell repertoires in COVID-19. This table comes from immunoSEQ multiplex PCR, and its TCRdb copy is limited to in-frame clones, with some not included. Among around 19,000 clones, 91% were seen once, and the ten largest hold 7.4%. Material: peripheral blood. These receptors came from a man aged 65-85 years with active COVID-19.

This clone came up once. At the DNA level, this CDR3 is encoded by other sequences in the same sample as well. This chain uses TRBV10-2 with TRBJ2-3, with unresolved D. V was pared by 0 bases and J by 0 bases, with 7 bases between. Germline lookup yields CDR1 WSHSY and CDR2 SAAADI. The CDR3 contains 15 residues. Here the CDR3 reads CASSESPTSTDTQYF. CDR3 bases: TGCGCCAGCAGTGAGTCCCCTACTAGCACAGATACGCAGTATTTT.

This sequence joins TRBV6-2 or TRBV6-3 and TRBJ2-3; 10 bases are shared with TRBD1. CDR3 length: 17 amino acids. V lost 2 bases and J lost 0; bases outside the gene matches: 5. Germline lookup yields CDR1 MNHEY and CDR2 SVGEGT. The CDR3 region is CASSYLLDRGSTDTQYF. Written as DNA, the CDR3 is TGTGCCAGCAGTTACCTATTGGACAGGGGGAGCACAGATACGCAGTATTTT.

CDR3 sequence (DNA): TGTGCCAGCAGTTTAGACAGGGGTATTCAGGAGCAGTACTTC. Amino acids: CASSLDRGIQEQYF. This chain links TRBV28 with TRBJ2-7; TRBD1 agrees at 8 bases. J was trimmed by 7 bases and V by 2 bases; bases with no gene match: 7. This CDR3 is built from 14 residues. Germline V CDR1 and CDR2: MDHEN, SYDVKM. Variable domain in full (rest from reference TRBV28 and TRBJ2-7): DVKVTQSSRYLVKRTGEKVFLECVQDMDHENMFWYRQDPGLGLRLIYFSYDVKMKEKGDIPEGYSVSREKKERFSLILESASTNQTSMYLCASSLDRGIQEQYFGPGTRLTVT.

This rearrangement joins TRBV5-6 to TRBJ2-7, with 9 bases fitting TRBD1. The CDR3 is 13 residues long. V lost 5 bases to trimming and J lost 6 bases; unmatched junction nucleotides: 6. CDR1 and CDR2 from the germline V gene are SGHDT and YYEEEE. The CDR3 loop is CASSSGTGFEQYF. CDR3 bases: TGTGCCAGCAGTTCCGGGACAGGGTTCGAGCAGTACTTC. Using reference TRBV5-6 and TRBJ2-7 for the parts outside the CDR3, the full variable domain is DAGVTQSPTHLIKTRGQQVTLRCSPKSGHDTVSWYQQALGQGPQFIFQYYEEEERQRGNFPDRFSGHQFPNYSSELNVNALLLGDSALYLCASSSGTGFEQYFGPGTRLTVT.

The chain combines TRBV14 with TRBJ1-2, with D possibly matching TRBD1 (6 bases). Trimming pared 0 bases from V and 6 bases from J, leaving 14 bases between. Germline V gene lookup returns CDR1 SGHDN and CDR2 FVKESK. This CDR3 is built from 15 residues. CDR3 DNA: TGTGCCAGCAGCCAAGATCGGCAGGGGAAGAATGGCTACACCTTC. Encoded protein: CASSQDRQGKNGYTF.

The V call is TRBV6-2 or TRBV6-3, the J call TRBJ2-7; TRBD1 agrees at 8 bases. Germline trimming cut 6 bases from V and 7 bases from J; bases unmatched to any gene: 14. Germline loops: CDR1 MNHEY, CDR2 SVGEGT. The CDR3 sequence is 15 residues long. The CDR3 DNA reads TGTGCCAGCAGCTTCTCCGGGACAGGAAGGAGTGAGCAGTACTTC. Its translation is CASSFSGTGRSEQYF.

V is TRBV7-2 and J is TRBJ2-7; 7 bases agree with TRBD2. V trimming: 5 bases; J trimming: 3 bases; junction bases outside the gene matches: 4. The CDR3 is 13 residues long. Germline lookup yields CDR1 SGHTA and CDR2 FQGNSA. The CDR3 nucleotides are TGTGCCAGCAGCCCTGGGGGGGGCTACGAGCAGTACTTC. The encoded protein is CASSPGGGYEQYF.

The chain combines TRBV5-1 with TRBJ2-2; 10 bases match TRBD1. The V and J ends lost 4 bases and 3 bases, in that order; junction bases with no gene match: 0. Looked up from germline, CDR1 is SGHRS and CDR2 is YFSETQ. The CDR3 loop spans 14 amino acids. The CDR3, as DNA: TGCGCCAGCAGCGGGACAGGGGACACCGGGGAGCTGTTTTTT. Residues: CASSGTGDTGELFF.

This clone was seen more than once but under ten times. This chain joins TRBV4-1 and TRBJ1-5; 7 bases line up with TRBD1. The CDR3 is 14 residues long. The ends lost 1 base at V and 7 bases at J; junction bases unmatched: 4. CDR1 and CDR2 from the germline V gene are MGHRA and YSYEKL. As DNA, the CDR3 is TGCGCCAGCAGCCAAGTCAGGGGGGTACAGCCCCAGCATTTT. Translation gives CASSQVRGVQPQHF.

The chain is built from TRBV5-1 and TRBJ2-5, with D perhaps matching TRBD2 (6 bases). In germline, CDR1 is SGHRS, CDR2 YFSETQ. The CDR3 runs 16 residues. V lost 0 bases and J lost 1, with 13 bases in between. DNA for the CDR3: TGCGCCAGCAGCTTGGGGGACTGGGCGGGCCAAGAGACCCAGTACTTC. Amino acid sequence: CASSLGDWAGQETQYF.

The chain recombines TRBV5-1 with TRBJ2-2; 10 nucleotides align to TRBD1. CDR3 size: 18 residues. Germline CDR1 reads SGHRS; CDR2 reads YFSETQ. Trimming removed 1 base from V and 4 bases from J; junction bases left unmatched: 10. The CDR3 here is CASSLRDRGASGTGELFF. As DNA, the CDR3 is TGCGCCAGCAGCTTGAGGGACAGGGGTGCGAGCGGCACCGGGGAGCTGTTTTTT.

J is TRBJ2-4 and V is TRBV4-1; no reliable D call. The ends were cut back, 3 bases at V and 9 bases at J, with 15 bases in the middle. The germline gives CDR1 MGHRA, CDR2 YSYEKL. This CDR3 is 14 amino acids long. The CDR3 here is CASSHPRVGGIQYF. The CDR3 coding sequence is TGCGCCAGCAGCCACCCCCGTGTTGGCGGCATTCAGTACTTC.

Here the CDR3 reads CASKRGLFYGYTF. In nucleotides, the CDR3 is TGTGCCAGCAAGCGGGGACTCTTCTATGGCTACACCTTC. The V call is TRBV2, the J call TRBJ1-2; maybe TRBD1 (5 bases). The CDR3 is made up of 13 amino acids. The V end was cut by 7 bases, the J end by 4 bases, with 13 bases between. Germline lookup yields CDR1 SNHLY and CDR2 FYNNEI.

The V gene is TRBV7-2, the J gene TRBJ2-1; tentatively, D is TRBD2 (5 bases). Trimming shortened V by 1 base and J by 15 bases, and 13 bases separated the two germline ends. Germline CDR1 and CDR2: SGHTA and FQGNSA. The CDR3 runs 12 residues. The CDR3 region is CASSLERLILFF. The CDR3 nucleotides read TGTGCCAGCAGCTTAGAGCGGCTGATCCTGTTCTTC.

In this sample, this clone turned up once. The chain combines TRBV12-3 or TRBV12-4 with TRBJ1-2, with a tentative D call TRBD1 (5 bases). The V gene lost 5 bases and the J gene lost 4 bases, with 11 bases spanning the gap. There are 13 residues in the CDR3. This CDR3 reads CASSTDDSYGYTF. For the CDR3, the DNA is TGTGCCAGCAGTACCGACGACAGCTATGGCTACACCTTC.

There are a few counts of this clone. The chain links TRBV21-1 to TRBJ2-7; no check of the table's D call, TRBD2, against the DNA was made. TRBV21-1 is assigned pseudogene status. CDR3 length equals 16 residues. The CDR3 nucleotides read TGTGCCAGCAGCAATCGGAGCGGGAGGTTAGCCTACGAGCAGTACTTC. Translated, it gives CASSNRSGRLAYEQYF.

The rearrangement uses TRBV7-9 and TRBJ2-2, with 11 nucleotides matching TRBD2. V gave up 5 bases and J gave up 7 bases; unmatched junction bases: 6. The CDR3 spans 15 residues. The germline V gene encodes CDR1 SEHNR and CDR2 FQNEAQ (reference sequence). The CDR3 sequence is CASSPTSGNVGELFF. Here the CDR3 DNA reads TGTGCCAGCAGCCCGACTAGCGGGAACGTCGGGGAGCTGTTTTTT. Looking up the rest from reference TRBV7-9 and TRBJ2-2 gives the full variable domain: DTGVSQNPRHKITKRGQNVTFRCDPISEHNRLYWYRQTLGQGPEFLTYFQNEAQLEKSRLLSDRFSAERPKGSFSTLEIQRTEQGDSAMYLCASSPTSGNVGELFFGEGSRLTVL.

This chain links TRBV18 with TRBJ2-7; TRBD2 matches at 9 bases. In germline, CDR1 is KGHSH, CDR2 LQKENI. Unmatched junction bases numbered 11, after V lost 5 bases and J lost 3 bases. This CDR3 contains 16 residues. The CDR3 is CASSSLGSGGSYEQYF. As DNA, the CDR3 is TGTGCCAGCTCATCCCTTGGTAGCGGGGGTAGCTACGAGCAGTACTTC.

V gene TRBV27 combines with J gene TRBJ1-4; D call uncertain. The CDR3 is 15 residues long. Germline values: CDR1 MNHEY, CDR2 SMNVEV (reference sequence). The germline V and J ends were trimmed by 8 bases and 0 bases, with 13 bases remaining between them. The CDR3 is CASGREGATNEKLFF. For the CDR3, the DNA is TGTGCCAGCGGTAGGGAGGGAGCAACTAATGAAAAACTGTTTTTT.

The CDR3 here is CASRIGGDRGYTF. CDR3 in DNA: TGTGCCAGCAGGATAGGAGGGGATCGCGGCTACACCTTC. This rearrangement joins TRBV12-3 or TRBV12-4 to TRBJ1-2; tentatively, D is TRBD1 (5 bases). CDR3 length: 13 amino acids. V gave up 6 bases and J gave up 8 bases, with 16 bases separating them.

V usage is TRBV5-1 and J usage is TRBJ2-7; maybe TRBD2 (6 bases). Germline lookup yields CDR1 SGHRS and CDR2 YFSETQ. The V end lost 3 bases, the J end lost 2 bases, and 12 bases lay between the germline ends. CDR3 size: 14 residues. CDR3: CASSSGLSPYEQYF. The CDR3 DNA sequence: TGCGCCAGCAGCTCGGGACTGTCCCCCTACGAGCAGTACTTC.

This chain uses TRBV5-4 with TRBJ2-2; the match to TRBD2 covers 8 bases. CDR3 length: 16 amino acids. The ends lost 3 bases at V and 0 bases at J; junction bases unmatched: 4. From germline, CDR1 is SGHNT and CDR2 YYREEE (reference sequence). The DNA of the CDR3 is TGTGCCAGCAGCTCAACTAGCGGCGCGAACACCGGGGAGCTGTTTTTT. Residues: CASSSTSGANTGELFF. The variable domain in full, with the rest retrieved from reference TRBV5-4 and TRBJ2-2, is ETGVTQSPTHLIKTRGQQVTLRCSSQSGHNTVSWYQQALGQGPQFIFQYYREEENGRGNFPPRFSGLQFPNYSSELNVNALELDDSALYLCASSSTSGANTGELFFGEGSRLTVL.

The V call is TRBV14, the J call TRBJ1-2; D unresolved. The CDR3 is 13 amino acids. V was cut by 4 bases and J by 4 bases, with 10 bases left in between. Germline loops: CDR1 SGHDN, CDR2 FVKESK. The CDR3 DNA is TGTGCCAGCAGCCCGGAGGTAACCTATGGCTACACCTTC. It codes for CASSPEVTYGYTF. Combining the CDR3 with reference TRBV14 and TRBJ1-2 gives the whole variable domain EAGVTQFPSHSVIEKGQTVTLRCDPISGHDNLYWYRRVMGKEIKFLLHFVKESKQDESGMPNNRFLAERTGGTYSTLKVQPAELEDSGVYFCASSPEVTYGYTFGSGTRLTVV.

This chain links TRBV7-2 with TRBJ2-7, with TRBD1 identical over 7 bases. V shed 5 bases and J 0 bases; nucleotides not matched to a gene: 1. The CDR3 length is 13 residues. CDR1 and CDR2 from the germline V gene are SGHTA and FQGNSA. The CDR3 DNA is TGTGCCAGCAGCCGACAGGGCTCCTACGAGCAGTACTTC. Protein product: CASSRQGSYEQYF.

A note on this clone: An end of the junction differs from the germline gene, which may be a read error. The chain has TRBV28 and TRBJ2-7; a weak D match, TRBD1 (6 bases). The CDR3 sequence is 12 residues long. Germline CDR1 reads MDHEN; CDR2 reads SYDVKM. In nucleotides, the CDR3 is TGTGCCAGCAGTGCACAGGGACGAGAGGCAGACTTC. This gives the protein CASSAQGREADF. The entire variable domain, with the rest obtained from reference TRBV28 and TRBJ2-7, is as follows: DVKVTQSSRYLVKRTGEKVFLECVQDMDHENMFWYRQDPGLGLRLIYFSYDVKMKEKGDIPEGYSVSREKKERFSLILESASTNQTSMYLCASSAQGREADFGPGTRLTVT.